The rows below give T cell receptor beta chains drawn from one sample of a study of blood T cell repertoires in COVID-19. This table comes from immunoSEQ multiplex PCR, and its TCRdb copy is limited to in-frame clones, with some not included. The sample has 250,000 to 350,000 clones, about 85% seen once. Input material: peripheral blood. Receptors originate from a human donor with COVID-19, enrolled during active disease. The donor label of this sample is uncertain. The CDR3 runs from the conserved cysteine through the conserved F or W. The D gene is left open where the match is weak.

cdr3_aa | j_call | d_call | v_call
CASSYPVKRGANQPQHF | TRBJ1-5 | - | TRBV28
CASSRQFAEAFF | TRBJ1-1 | - | TRBV12-3/TRBV12-4
CASSPADSGYTF | TRBJ1-2 | - | TRBV7-2
CASSQEYSNTGELFF | TRBJ2-2 | - | TRBV4-2
CASSATTGGTEAFF | TRBJ1-1 | TRBD1 | TRBV9
CASSLAGLRGGNEQFF | TRBJ2-1 | TRBD2 | TRBV11-2
CASSIQGYNEQFF | TRBJ2-1 | TRBD1 | TRBV2
CASSFFGDEQYF | TRBJ2-7 | - | TRBV11-2
CASSRTGVRTDTQYF | TRBJ2-3 | TRBD1 | TRBV7-3
CASSVSKDSLNTEAFF | TRBJ1-1 | - | TRBV2
CASSPLAGGNTGELFF | TRBJ2-2 | TRBD2 | TRBV9
CASSLRSGDETQYF | TRBJ2-5 | - | TRBV28
CASSDQGSSYEQYF | TRBJ2-7 | - | TRBV10-2
CASSQAGESYEQYF | TRBJ2-7 | - | TRBV14
CASSGTSGDPPNNEQFF | TRBJ2-1 | TRBD2 | TRBV5-1
CASSVLRQGYEQYF | TRBJ2-7 | TRBD1 | TRBV19
CATAGANSAEAFF | TRBJ1-1 | - | TRBV10-3
CASGGLSNQPQHF | TRBJ1-5 | - | TRBV3-1/TRBV3-2
CASSQDGLAGGYEQFF | TRBJ2-1 | TRBD2 | TRBV4-2
CASRNGGNEKLFF | TRBJ1-4 | - | TRBV28
CASSLKAPHTIYF | TRBJ1-3 | - | TRBV28
CASSPEIPKTNEKLFF | TRBJ1-4 | - | TRBV18
CATRKLANTGELFF | TRBJ2-2 | - | TRBV6-5
CASSQDWGQGNTEAFF | TRBJ1-1 | TRBD1 | TRBV14
CASGRGDTQYF | TRBJ2-3 | - | TRBV3-1/TRBV3-2
CASRSRGLLYNEQFF | TRBJ2-1 | - | TRBV28
CASSLASQREGPGTDTQYF | TRBJ2-3 | TRBD2 | TRBV5-4
CASSPRPLAGVSNEQFF | TRBJ2-1 | TRBD2 | TRBV6-6
CATSSRQGVSYGYTF | TRBJ1-2 | TRBD1 | TRBV15
CASRPQGALSYYGYTF | TRBJ1-2 | TRBD1 | TRBV27
CASRPGGSGANVLTF | TRBJ2-6 | TRBD1 | TRBV28
CASSEAKGLGRNEQFF | TRBJ2-1 | TRBD2 | TRBV6-1
CASSNLRGSSPSTDTQYF | TRBJ2-3 | - | TRBV19
CATKRRTGNTIYF | TRBJ1-3 | - | TRBV24-1
CASITTGGTEAFF | TRBJ1-1 | TRBD1 | TRBV19
CASRRGRVLQETQYF | TRBJ2-5 | - | TRBV6-5
CASSNHRQGVNYGYTF | TRBJ1-2 | TRBD1 | TRBV19
CASSQDGGLYGYTF | TRBJ1-2 | - | TRBV3-1/TRBV3-2
CASSQSLGTGDEKLFF | TRBJ1-4 | TRBD1 | TRBV5-4
CASSVAGQGAEAFF | TRBJ1-1 | TRBD1 | TRBV9
CASSLRSAGGPNEQFF | TRBJ2-1 | TRBD2 | TRBV5-1
CASSRGTLTYEQYF | TRBJ2-7 | - | TRBV7-9
CAWSLPKIVRPTEAFF | TRBJ1-1 | - | TRBV30
CASSIARTGGFREQFF | TRBJ2-1 | TRBD1 | TRBV19
CASSSLWSSYNEQFF | TRBJ2-1 | - | TRBV5-6
CASRHDTGRNSPLHF | TRBJ1-6 | - | TRBV19
CASRLDRANSPLHF | TRBJ1-6 | TRBD1 | TRBV6-5
CASTRGAGNEQYF | TRBJ2-7 | - | TRBV2
CASRATGGTEAFF | TRBJ1-1 | TRBD1 | TRBV12-3/TRBV12-4
CASSLALAGNYGYTF | TRBJ1-2 | - | TRBV7-9
CASSLRRDYGYTF | TRBJ1-2 | - | TRBV28
CASSLKGVRFTEAFF | TRBJ1-1 | - | TRBV11-2
CASGLAGLAFF | TRBJ1-1 | - | TRBV12-5